The 5 T cell receptor beta chains in this list originate from one sample, sequenced in a study of CXCR3-negative and CXCR3-positive naive CD8 T cells. Whole-study results and caveats: CXCR3-expressing naive cells carried TRB CDR3s more hydrophobic than those of CXCR3-negative naive cells.

For these receptors, no antigen is known. With UMI labels, 5' RACE was used to prepare the TRB cDNA libraries. TCRdb reprocessed the 5' RACE reads and reports one entry per CDR3 protein, with no DNA. This sample lists about 140,000 distinct CDR3 sequences; its ten largest clones have roughly 0.39%. Sequencing input: naive CXCR3+ CD8+ T cells from blood. Subset reported: CD45RO-CCR7+CD27+CD95- naive CD8+ T cells expressing CXCR3 (TNR3+). Every receptor here comes from a human donor in good health. Some clones in this sample may be carry-over from other donors' samples.

The chain joins TRBV28 to TRBJ2-6; TCRdb calls TRBD2, which cannot be checked without DNA. This CDR3 has 17 residues. In germline, CDR1 is MDHEN, CDR2 SYDVKM. CDR3 amino acids: CASSLPSGGIGANVLTF.

CDR3 protein: CAITQTGTERAQQYF. The chain employs TRBV10-3 and TRBJ2-7; TCRdb designates TRBD1, a call that cannot be tested without DNA. Germline-derived CDR1 and CDR2 are ENHRY and SYGVKD. The CDR3 runs 15 residues.

V gene TRBV14 combines with J gene TRBJ2-1; TCRdb's D call of TRBD1 is untestable without DNA. The germline gives CDR1 SGHDN, CDR2 FVKESK. The CDR3 length is 16 residues. CDR3 residues: CASSGYFGTPADEQFF.

CDR3 sequence reads: CASSPPTNTGELFF. The chain is built from TRBV28 and TRBJ2-2. The germline CDR1 and CDR2 sequences are MDHEN and SYDVKM. The CDR3 has 14 amino acids.

V usage is TRBV4-3 and J usage is TRBJ2-7; TCRdb picks TRBD1, but there is no DNA to check that call. This CDR3 comprises 12 residues. Germline assignment: CDR1 LGHNA and CDR2 YSLEER. CDR3 loop: CASSDRGGEQYF.